The sequence of this T cell receptor beta chain was determined in a study of cytomegalovirus exposure and HLA in healthy donors. Overall study results and limits: A later analysis revealed that TCR association rates differed between HLA loci, peaking at DRB1 and bottoming out at HLA-C.

The CDR3 has 14 residues. Trimming cost V 7 bases and J 2 bases, with 14 bases left between them. The germline CDR1 and CDR2 sequences are SNHLY and FYNNEI. A multiplex PCR was run with 60 Vbeta primers and 13 Jbeta primers. TCRdb keeps only in-frame clones here, not all; method: immunoSEQ multiplex PCR. The table shows some 190,000 clones, with around four fifths occurring only once. In regard to this clone: Antigen specificity is unknown.

Source material: PBMCs. The chain has TRBV2 and TRBJ1-2; maybe TRBD1 (5 bases). The TCR originated in a woman aged 40 to 50 in good health and CMV-seronegative. The CDR3 protein is CASTLQTDNYGYTF. CDR3 bases: TGTGCCAGCACCCTCCAGACAGACAACTATGGCTACACCTTC.